Listed below are T cell receptor beta chains from one sample, sequenced in a study of OX40 agonist ivuxolimab in advanced cancers. Measured with immunoSEQ multiplex PCR; TCRdb has only the in-frame clones, and not every one. The data contain about 70,000 clones, roughly nine tenths of them seen just once; the ten biggest clones take up about 10%. Sequencing used CD4+ or CD8+ T cells sorted from blood, obtained in a trial of the OX40 agonist ivuxolimab. These receptors were obtained from an adult with an advanced solid tumor such as melanoma, head and neck, liver or kidney cancer. Each CDR3 is given with its conserved first and last residue. D genes are given only for firm matches. Clone size is stated in some rows and not others, as once, few, many or a class when expanded.

CDR3 DNA: TGTGCCAGCTCACAGGGGGTTAGCACAGATACGCAGTATTTT
CDR3 protein: CASSQGVSTDTQYF
clone size: NA
V gene: TRBV18
J gene: TRBJ2-3
D gene: NA

CDR3 DNA: TGTGCCAGTAGTATTCTGGGGCTAGGACCCAATCAGCCCCAGCATTTT
CDR3 protein: CASSILGLGPNQPQHF
clone size: NA
V gene: TRBV19
J gene: TRBJ1-5
D gene: NA

CDR3 DNA: TGCGCCAGCAGCTTGGGGGACAGGGGGCGCGAGCAGTACTTC
CDR3 protein: CASSLGDRGREQYF
clone size: NA
V gene: TRBV5-1
J gene: TRBJ2-7
D gene: TRBD1

CDR3 DNA: TGCGCCAGCAGCTTGTCCCGGGAGACCCAGTACTTC
CDR3 protein: CASSLSRETQYF
clone size: NA
V gene: TRBV5-1
J gene: TRBJ2-5
D gene: NA

CDR3 DNA: TGCGCCAGCACGCCTGGGGGGAGCAGGTACAATGAGCAGTTCTTC
CDR3 protein: CASTPGGSRYNEQFF
clone size: NA
V gene: TRBV4-1
J gene: TRBJ2-1
D gene: NA

CDR3 DNA: TGTGCCAGCAGCTTCGGGGGCGGGGGGGCCGAGACAATCAAGGAGACCCAGTACTTC
CDR3 protein: CASSFGGGGAETIKETQYF
clone size: NA
V gene: TRBV5-4
J gene: TRBJ2-5
D gene: TRBD2

CDR3 DNA: TGCGCCAGCAGCATCTCCGGTCGGGCGGCGAACACTGAAGCTTTCTTT
CDR3 protein: CASSISGRAANTEAFF
clone size: few
V gene: TRBV5-1
J gene: TRBJ1-1
D gene: NA

CDR3 DNA: TGTGCCAGCAGCGTAGGAGGGGCACCCACAGATACGCAGTATTTT
CDR3 protein: CASSVGGAPTDTQYF
clone size: once
V gene: TRBV9
J gene: TRBJ2-3
D gene: NA

CDR3 DNA: TGTGCCAGTAGTACCCCGGAGCTCTACGAGCAGTACTTC
CDR3 protein: CASSTPELYEQYF
clone size: NA
V gene: TRBV19
J gene: TRBJ2-7
D gene: NA

CDR3 DNA: TGTGCCAGCAGCCAAGGCTCCAACAGGGGTAACACTGAAGCTTTCTTT
CDR3 protein: CASSQGSNRGNTEAFF
clone size: few
V gene: TRBV4-2
J gene: TRBJ1-1
D gene: TRBD1

CDR3 DNA: TGTGCCAGCAGTTCCGGGTCTCCCACCTATCAGCCCCAGCATTTT
CDR3 protein: CASSSGSPTYQPQHF
clone size: NA
V gene: TRBV6-1
J gene: TRBJ1-5
D gene: NA

CDR3 DNA: TGCGCCAGCAGCCCCGGGACAGTGAATGAAAAACTGTTTTTT
CDR3 protein: CASSPGTVNEKLFF
clone size: NA
V gene: TRBV5-1
J gene: TRBJ1-4
D gene: TRBD1

CDR3 DNA: TGTGCCAGCAGCTTGGGGGGACAGGGGGCGCGGGAGCAGTACTTC
CDR3 protein: CASSLGGQGAREQYF
clone size: NA
V gene: TRBV5-4
J gene: TRBJ2-7
D gene: TRBD1

CDR3 DNA: TGTGCCAGCAGCATTAGCGACACGGGCTACGAGCAGTACTTC
CDR3 protein: CASSISDTGYEQYF
clone size: NA
V gene: TRBV9
J gene: TRBJ2-7
D gene: NA

CDR3 DNA: TGTGCCAGCAGCCCGAGTCCCTCCTCTGGGGCCAACGTCCTGACTTTC
CDR3 protein: CASSPSPSSGANVLTF
clone size: once
V gene: TRBV9
J gene: TRBJ2-6
D gene: NA

CDR3 DNA: TGTGCCAGCAGACCGGACAGGTTAAACGAAAAACTGTTTTTT
CDR3 protein: CASRPDRLNEKLFF
clone size: NA
V gene: TRBV2
J gene: TRBJ1-4
D gene: TRBD1

CDR3 DNA: TGTGCCAGCAGCTGGGAGGGAAAACAGTACTTC
CDR3 protein: CASSWEGKQYF
clone size: NA
V gene: TRBV6-1
J gene: TRBJ2-7
D gene: TRBD2

CDR3 DNA: TGCAGCGTTGAGACTAGCGGGAGACAAGAGACCCAGTACTTC
CDR3 protein: CSVETSGRQETQYF
clone size: NA
V gene: TRBV29-1
J gene: TRBJ2-5
D gene: TRBD2

CDR3 DNA: TGTGCCAGCAGCTTAAATGGAGGTGAGCAGTTCTTC
CDR3 protein: CASSLNGGEQFF
clone size: NA
V gene: TRBV7-3
J gene: TRBJ2-1
D gene: NA

CDR3 DNA: TGTGCCAGCAGCAAGACAGATACGCAGTATTTT
CDR3 protein: CASSKTDTQYF
clone size: NA
V gene: TRBV11-2
J gene: TRBJ2-3
D gene: NA

CDR3 DNA: TGCGCCAGCACCCTCGGACAGCCTGGAAACACCATATATTTT
CDR3 protein: CASTLGQPGNTIYF
clone size: NA
V gene: TRBV5-1
J gene: TRBJ1-3
D gene: NA

CDR3 DNA: TGTGCCAGCAACTTCTTATTTAATCAGCCCCAGCATTTT
CDR3 protein: CASNFLFNQPQHF
clone size: few
V gene: TRBV6-1
J gene: TRBJ1-5
D gene: NA

CDR3 DNA: TGCGCCAGCAGGTGGAATTCGAACACCGGGGAGCTGTTTTTT
CDR3 protein: CASRWNSNTGELFF
clone size: once
V gene: TRBV5-1
J gene: TRBJ2-2
D gene: NA

CDR3 DNA: TGTGCCACCAGCAGAGATCTCTTCCGGACAGGGGAGGCCGAGCAGTACTTC
CDR3 protein: CATSRDLFRTGEAEQYF
clone size: NA
V gene: TRBV15
J gene: TRBJ2-7
D gene: TRBD1

CDR3 DNA: TGTGCCAGCAGCCCGCGACCCAGCTACGAGCAGTACTTC
CDR3 protein: CASSPRPSYEQYF
clone size: NA
V gene: TRBV7-9
J gene: TRBJ2-7
D gene: NA

CDR3 DNA: TGCGCCAGCAGCTTGACAGGGGCCGGTACTGAAGCTTTCTTT
CDR3 protein: CASSLTGAGTEAFF
clone size: NA
V gene: TRBV5-1
J gene: TRBJ1-1
D gene: TRBD1

CDR3 DNA: TGTGCCAGCAGCGTAGCTATCGGGGAATCAGGAAACACCATATATTTT
CDR3 protein: CASSVAIGESGNTIYF
clone size: NA
V gene: TRBV9
J gene: TRBJ1-3
D gene: NA

CDR3 DNA: TGCGCCAGCAGCTTTACAGGGGGCAGTGAGACCCAGTACTTC
CDR3 protein: CASSFTGGSETQYF
clone size: once
V gene: TRBV5-1
J gene: TRBJ2-5
D gene: TRBD1

CDR3 DNA: TGTGCCAGCAGTAGGACATCCTCGGGTGAAAAACTGTTTTTT
CDR3 protein: CASSRTSSGEKLFF
clone size: once
V gene: TRBV14
J gene: TRBJ1-4
D gene: NA

CDR3 DNA: TGTGCCATCAGTGGGAGGACTAGCAGTTACAATGAGCAGTTCTTC
CDR3 protein: CAISGRTSSYNEQFF
clone size: NA
V gene: TRBV10-3
J gene: TRBJ2-1
D gene: TRBD2

CDR3 DNA: TGCGCCAGCAGCGTCCAAGAGACCCAGTACTTC
CDR3 protein: CASSVQETQYF
clone size: once
V gene: TRBV5-1
J gene: TRBJ2-5
D gene: NA

CDR3 DNA: TGTGCCAGCAGTTTAGGGCCCGGCTCACCCCTCCACTTT
CDR3 protein: CASSLGPGSPLHF
clone size: NA
V gene: TRBV27
J gene: TRBJ1-6
D gene: NA

CDR3 DNA: TGTGCCACCAGCAGAGATGAAGGCTACTTACCCTACGAGCAGTACTTC
CDR3 protein: CATSRDEGYLPYEQYF
clone size: NA
V gene: TRBV15
J gene: TRBJ2-7
D gene: NA

CDR3 DNA: TGTGCCATCAGTGAGTCTGTCGGCCCCTACGAGCGGCAGTACTTC
CDR3 protein: CAISESVGPYERQYF
clone size: NA
V gene: TRBV10-3
J gene: TRBJ2-7
D gene: NA

CDR3 DNA: TGTGCCAGCAGGCCGACGGCCCGGCCAGATACGCAGTATTTT
CDR3 protein: CASRPTARPDTQYF
clone size: NA
V gene: TRBV27
J gene: TRBJ2-3
D gene: NA

CDR3 DNA: TGCGCCAGCAGCCCGGGGGGGACAGGGTACGAGCAGTACTTC
CDR3 protein: CASSPGGTGYEQYF
clone size: NA
V gene: TRBV5-1
J gene: TRBJ2-7
D gene: NA

CDR3 DNA: TGCGCCAGCAGGGGGAGGGACGGAGATGAAAAACTGTTTTTT
CDR3 protein: CASRGRDGDEKLFF
clone size: NA
V gene: TRBV5-1
J gene: TRBJ1-4
D gene: NA

CDR3 DNA: TGTGCCAGCAGTTTATCGAGGGGCACTGAAGCTTTCTTT
CDR3 protein: CASSLSRGTEAFF
clone size: NA
V gene: TRBV27
J gene: TRBJ1-1
D gene: NA

CDR3 DNA: TGTGCCAGCAGCTTGCTAGCGGGAGGTCCGGGGGGAGAGCAGTACTTC
CDR3 protein: CASSLLAGGPGGEQYF
clone size: NA
V gene: TRBV4-2
J gene: TRBJ2-7
D gene: TRBD2

CDR3 DNA: TGCGCCAGCAGCTTCCCACAGGGGGCTATCGGGGAGCTGTTTTTT
CDR3 protein: CASSFPQGAIGELFF
clone size: NA
V gene: TRBV5-1
J gene: TRBJ2-2
D gene: TRBD1

CDR3 DNA: TGTGCCAGAAGGTCCACAGGGTCGGTGTTCCCCCTAAGCTCCTACAATGAGCAGTTCTTC
CDR3 protein: CARRSTGSVFPLSSYNEQFF
clone size: NA
V gene: TRBV5-3
J gene: TRBJ2-1
D gene: NA

CDR3 DNA: TGTGCCAGCAGCTTAGGTCCGGGAGACAATGAGCAGTTCTTC
CDR3 protein: CASSLGPGDNEQFF
clone size: NA
V gene: TRBV9
J gene: TRBJ2-1
D gene: NA

CDR3 DNA: TGTGCCAGCAGCTTAGAGGGTGGCGAGTACACTGAAGCTTTCTTT
CDR3 protein: CASSLEGGEYTEAFF
clone size: NA
V gene: TRBV7-9
J gene: TRBJ1-1
D gene: NA

CDR3 DNA: TGCGCCAGCAGCCGCGGACTAGCGGGAGCATCCTACAATGAGCAGTTCTTC
CDR3 protein: CASSRGLAGASYNEQFF
clone size: few
V gene: TRBV4-1
J gene: TRBJ2-1
D gene: TRBD2

CDR3 DNA: TGTGCCAGCAGTCAAAACCCGTATCGACTAGCGGCTAAAGCGAACACCGGGGAGCTGTTTTTT
CDR3 protein: CASSQNPYRLAAKANTGELFF
clone size: NA
V gene: TRBV27
J gene: TRBJ2-2
D gene: TRBD2

CDR3 DNA: TGCAGCGTAGGAACACACTACAATGAGCAGTTCTTC
CDR3 protein: CSVGTHYNEQFF
clone size: NA
V gene: TRBV29-1
J gene: TRBJ2-1
D gene: NA

CDR3 DNA: TGTGCCAGCAGTCGCGGACAGGAGTGGGGAAACACCATATATTTT
CDR3 protein: CASSRGQEWGNTIYF
clone size: once
V gene: TRBV6-1
J gene: TRBJ1-3
D gene: TRBD1

CDR3 DNA: TGTGCCAGCTCCGGTGTAGCGGTCCTCTGGGGGCTAAACAATGAGCAGTTCTTC
CDR3 protein: CASSGVAVLWGLNNEQFF
clone size: NA
V gene: TRBV18
J gene: TRBJ2-1
D gene: NA

CDR3 DNA: TGTGCCAGCAGTATCCCGGGACAGGGTGGGGGCCAGCCCCAGCATTTT
CDR3 protein: CASSIPGQGGGQPQHF
clone size: NA
V gene: TRBV28
J gene: TRBJ1-5
D gene: TRBD1

CDR3 DNA: TGTGCCAGCAGCTTACCGTCCGGGAGCACTGAAGCTTTCTTT
CDR3 protein: CASSLPSGSTEAFF
clone size: NA
V gene: TRBV5-3
J gene: TRBJ1-1
D gene: NA